This T cell receptor beta chain is drawn from a study of blood T cell repertoires in COVID-19. Study-wide context: Samples came from the United States, Italy and Spain, spanning acute and convalescent COVID-19. T cells, B-cell-depleted T cells, or PBMCs supplied cDNA or gDNA.

Source study methods: Scientists estimated how many nucleated cells there were by amplifying reference gene primers. Data came from immunoSEQ multiplex PCR; TCRdb stores just in-frame clones and leaves some out. Clone size and the V and J calls come from that table; the DNA yielded D and trimming. The table shows under 250,000 clones, with more than 75% occurring only once. The CDR3 is 16 amino acids. CDR1 ENHRY and CDR2 SYGVKD come from the germline V gene. Trimming cost V 5 bases and J 5 bases, with 16 bases left between them. Seattle participants joined during active infection and were tracked over time.

This clonotype originated in a man between 45 and 60 years old with COVID-19, enrolled during active disease. The chain is built from TRBV10-3 and TRBJ1-6; a weak D match, TRBD1 (5 bases). The specimen sequenced was peripheral blood. In DNA, the CDR3 is TGTGCCATCAGTCCCGGAGGGGCGACCGATAATTCACCCCTCCACTTT. This codes for CAISPGGATDNSPLHF.